This TCR beta chain is drawn from a study of T cell responses to AZD1222 COVID-19 vaccine. The CDR3 loop spans 12 amino acids. The V gene's germline CDR1 is LGHDT and CDR2 YNNKEL (reference sequence). V was cut by 8 bases and J by 4 bases, with 11 bases left in between. Worth noting for this clone: Its antigen is unidentified.

Generated by immunoSEQ multiplex PCR, the TCRdb table keeps only in-frame clones and is missing some. This table holds under 100,000 clones, approximately 85% found once. Whole-study results and caveats: Among vaccine-associated CD4 TCRs, coverage spanned spike, with dominance at 160-218 and 743-854. Only a handful of AZD1222 recipients were seropositive at baseline. Spike-specific TCR repertoires showed rising breadth and depth after two AZD1222 doses.

The chain links TRBV3-1 (or the pseudogene TRBV3-2) to TRBJ1-1; no clear D. The sequences come from peripheral blood, collected 28 days after the second AZD1222 dose. This sequence originates from an adult who received the AZD1222 COVID-19 vaccine. The CDR3 here is CASGREGTEAFF. The CDR3 nucleotides read TGTGCCAGCGGGAGGGAGGGCACTGAAGCTTTCTTT.